Shown below are 4 T cell receptor beta chains from a single sample sequenced in a study of tumor and adjacent non-tumor tissue in lung cancer. RNA was extracted from bulk tissue without any cell sorting. The library came from three nested PCR rounds adapted from ARM-PCR protocols. MiXCR was run by TCRdb on the multiplex PCR reads, yielding one entry per CDR3 protein. This table has 75,000 to 80,000 distinct CDR3 sequences, over 75% appearing once. Sequencing was performed on lung tumor tissue. The receptors shown here come from a woman aged 50 to 65 with non-small cell lung cancer.

The chain combines TRBV4-1 with TRBJ2-1; D remains unclear. V lost 7 bases and J lost 4, with 20 bases in between. Germline V gene sequence: CDR1 MGHRA, CDR2 YSYEKL. The CDR3 consists of 16 residues. CDR3 sequence: CASIKVVFPAYNEQFF. CDR3 nucleotides: TGCGCCAGCATAAAGGTGGTATTCCCGGCTTACAATGAGCAGTTCTTC.

Of note for this clonotype: One junction end disagrees with the germline gene, perhaps due to a read error. V usage is TRBV20-1 and J usage is TRBJ2-3; 8 positions agree with TRBD1. CDR1 is DFQATT, CDR2 SNEGSKA, per germline (reference sequence). The length of the CDR3 is 17 residues. This chain's CDR3 is CSPRDRTGIDGIDTQYF. For the CDR3, the DNA is TGCAGTCCTAGAGATAGGACAGGGATTGATGGTATAGATACGCAGTATTTT.

This clonotype occurred a few times. The gene calls are TRBV20-1 and TRBJ2-7; no definite D call. This CDR3 is built from 15 residues. Between the trimmed V and J ends, which lost 2 bases and 2 bases, there was a span of 16 bases. The germline V gene has CDR1 DFQATT and CDR2 SNEGSKA (reference sequence). This chain's CDR3 is CSARSIEWPPYEQYF. CDR3 in DNA: TGCAGTGCTAGATCAATCGAGTGGCCTCCCTACGAGCAGTACTTC.

There are many counts of this clonotype. V and J are TRBV5-4 and TRBJ2-7; TRBD1 aligns across 12 bases. Germline CDR1 reads SGHNT; CDR2 reads YYREEE (reference sequence). V lost 2 bases and J lost 2; bases outside the gene matches: 2. CDR3 length: 15 amino acids. The DNA of the CDR3 is TGTGCCAGCAGCTTTAGGGACAGGGGGCCCTACGAGCAGTACTTC. This codes for CASSFRDRGPYEQYF.